The next 5 T cell receptor beta chains were all read from a single sample in a study of metastatic and nonmetastatic thyroid tumors. No patient received treatment before thyroid surgery. TCRdb re-clonotyped the PCR reads through MiXCR. The sample records more than 20,000 clones, around 13% being singletons. Sequencing was carried out using blood. Every receptor here comes from a female donor with papillary thyroid cancer or a benign thyroid nodule (not recorded which). Some clones in this sample may be carry-over from other donors' samples.

About this clone itself: A much larger clone is a single base away; this may be a read error. The CDR3 loop reads CSSVSTDTQYF. CDR3 DNA: TGCAGTTCCGTAAGCACAGATACGCAGTATTTT. The chain couples TRBV20-1 to TRBJ2-3; D is ambiguous. The CDR3 covers 11 residues. V shed 8 bases and J shed 0 bases, with 6 bases lying between them. Per germline, CDR1 DFQATT and CDR2 SNEGSKA (reference sequence).

The table lists this clone with many counts. One end of the junction is discordant with germline, which a read error may explain. The genes are TRBV7-7 and TRBJ2-1; D is undetermined. Looked up from germline, CDR1 is SSHAT and CDR2 is FNYEAQ (reference sequence). The CDR3 extends over 13 amino acids. Here the CDR3 DNA reads TGTGCTAGCAGCCCGTCGTACTACAATGAGCAGTTCTTC. Protein sequence: CASSPSYYNEQFF.

This clone was counted ten times or more. This chain links TRBV13 with TRBJ2-3; D is uncertain. V was clipped by 3 bases and J by 8 bases, with 9 bases between them. CDR1 and CDR2 from the germline V gene are PRHDT and FYEKMQ (reference sequence). The CDR3 consists of 12 residues. CDR3: CASSFLSGTQYF. The CDR3, as DNA: TGTGCCAGCAGCTTTCTGTCCGGTACGCAGTATTTT.

This chain joins TRBV12-3 or TRBV12-4 and TRBJ1-1; D is possibly TRBD1 (5 bases). This CDR3 comprises 13 residues. The V end lost 1 base, the J end lost 4 bases, and 7 bases lay between the germline ends. CDR3 sequence reads: CASSLGGSTEAFF. As DNA, the CDR3 is TGTGCCAGCAGTTTAGGGGGGAGCACTGAAGCTTTCTTT.

This clone was observed at least ten times. V gene TRBV30 combines with J gene TRBJ2-5, with 10 positions matching TRBD1. CDR3 size: 14 residues. Trimming took 2 bases from V and 4 from J; bases not matched to a gene: 4. The germline V gene encodes CDR1 GTSNPN and CDR2 SVGIG (reference sequence). The CDR3 sequence: CAWSRQGAAETQYF. The CDR3 DNA sequence: TGTGCCTGGAGTAGACAGGGGGCGGCAGAGACCCAGTACTTC. Complete variable domain (other parts from reference TRBV30 and TRBJ2-5): SQTIHQWPATLVQPVGSPLSLECTVEGTSNPNLYWYRQAAGRGLQLLFYSVGIGQISSEVPQNLSASRPQDRQFILSSKKLLLSDSGFYLCAWSRQGAAETQYFGPGTRLLVL.